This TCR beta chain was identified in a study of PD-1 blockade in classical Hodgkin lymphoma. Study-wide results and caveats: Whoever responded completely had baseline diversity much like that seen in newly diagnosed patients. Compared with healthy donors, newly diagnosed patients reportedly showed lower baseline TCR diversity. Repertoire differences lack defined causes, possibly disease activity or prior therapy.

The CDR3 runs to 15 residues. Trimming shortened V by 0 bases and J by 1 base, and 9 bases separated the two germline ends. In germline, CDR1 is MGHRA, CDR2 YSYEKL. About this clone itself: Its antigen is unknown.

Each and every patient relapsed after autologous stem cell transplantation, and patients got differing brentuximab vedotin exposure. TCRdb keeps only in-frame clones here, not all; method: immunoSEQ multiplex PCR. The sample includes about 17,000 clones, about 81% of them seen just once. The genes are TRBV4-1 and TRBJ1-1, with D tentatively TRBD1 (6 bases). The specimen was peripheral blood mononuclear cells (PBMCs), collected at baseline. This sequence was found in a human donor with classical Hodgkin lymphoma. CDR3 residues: CASSQDQGTNTEAFF. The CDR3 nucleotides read TGCGCCAGCAGCCAAGATCAGGGGACGAACACTGAAGCTTTCTTT.